The entry below describes one T cell receptor (beta chain). A single record per CDR3 protein comes from TCRdb applying MiXCR to the RT-PCR reads. This sample has about 680,000 distinct CDR3 sequences, with 12% to 15% found just once. Germline V gene data show CDR1 as SGHTA and CDR2 as FQGNSA. V shed 1 base and J shed 6 bases, with 12 bases lying between them. CDR3 length equals 14 residues. The genes are TRBV7-2 and TRBJ1-1, with a tentative D call TRBD1 (6 bases). This TCR derives from a female donor in good health, serving as a healthy control. The sequenced sample consisted of memory CD4+ T cells from blood. CDR3 residues: CASSLEGDFPEAFF. In nucleotides, the CDR3 is TGTGCCAGCAGCTTAGAGGGGGACTTCCCTGAAGCTTTCTTT.